This is a list of T cell receptor beta chains from one sample in a study of Ad26.COV2.S vaccination and SARS-CoV-2 variants. The protocol was immunoSEQ multiplex PCR, while the TCRdb copy is restricted to in-frame clones and leaves out a portion. This table has 430,000 or so clones, roughly nine tenths appearing once. The input for sequencing was peripheral blood, taken in a trial of Ad26.COV2.S vaccine versus placebo. These receptors originate from a person between 18 and 59 years old who received the Ad26.COV2.S COVID-19 vaccine or a placebo. Both conserved end residues are part of each CDR3. A D gene is named only where the DNA matches it firmly. Only part of the rows carry a size: once, few, many, or a class if the clone is expanded.

size	D	V	J	length	CDR3	DNA
.	TRBD1	TRBV29-1	TRBJ2-2	14	CSVVRDRGAGELFF	TGCAGCGTTGTAAGGGACAGGGGTGCCGGGGAGCTGTTTTTT
.	.	TRBV5-6	TRBJ2-2	16	CASTIQRGTNTGELFF	TGTGCCAGCACCATCCAAAGGGGAACGAACACCGGGGAGCTGTTTTTT
.	.	TRBV7-3	TRBJ2-7	14	CASSLTGQGGEQYF	TGTGCCAGCAGCTTAACAGGCCAGGGAGGCGAGCAGTACTTC
.	.	TRBV18	TRBJ2-3	13	CASSAAGTDTQYF	TGTGCCAGCTCAGCTGCTGGCACAGATACGCAGTATTTT
.	TRBD1	TRBV18	TRBJ1-1	14	CASSPLDRGTEAFF	TGTGCCAGCTCACCACTGGACAGGGGCACTGAAGCTTTCTTT
.	TRBD2	TRBV4-1	TRBJ2-7	15	CASSGRTSGAYEQYF	TGCGCCAGCAGCGGCCGGACTAGCGGGGCTTACGAGCAGTACTTC
.	.	TRBV7-2	TRBJ2-5	14	CASSLSRDQETQYF	TGTGCCAGCAGCTTATCCAGGGACCAAGAGACCCAGTACTTC
.	.	TRBV6-5	TRBJ1-2	14	CASSYQRRGYGYTF	TGTGCCAGCAGTTACCAGAGGCGGGGCTATGGCTACACCTTC
.	.	TRBV24-1	TRBJ1-4	14	CATSAGSTNEKLFF	TGTGCCACCAGTGCAGGGTCGACGAATGAAAAACTGTTTTTT
once	.	TRBV5-7	TRBJ1-4	18	CASSLERGLIYPDEKLFF	TGTGCCAGCAGCTTGGAGCGGGGTTTGATTTACCCAGATGAAAAACTGTTTTTT
.	TRBD2	TRBV5-1	TRBJ2-3	14	CASKKLAGADTQYF	TGCGCCAGCAAGAAGCTGGCGGGAGCAGATACGCAGTATTTT
.	TRBD1	TRBV11-3	TRBJ2-1	13	CASSSRGRGQQFF	TGTGCCAGCAGCTCCCGGGGCAGGGGGCAGCAGTTCTTC
.	.	TRBV7-3	TRBJ1-1	13	CASSLAGNTEAFF	TGTGCCAGCAGCTTAGCGGGGAACACTGAAGCTTTCTTT
.	.	TRBV18	TRBJ1-6	17	CASSPSSRGAYNSPLHF	TGTGCCAGCTCACCTTCCTCGCGGGGCGCCTATAATTCACCCCTCCACTTT
.	.	TRBV12-3/TRBV12-4	TRBJ2-7	13	CASSLELTYEQYF	TGTGCCAGCAGTTTAGAACTCACCTACGAGCAGTACTTC
once	.	TRBV24-1	TRBJ1-2	14	CATSDLGQNYGYTF	TGTGCCACCAGTGATTTGGGCCAGAACTATGGCTACACCTTC
.	.	TRBV5-1	TRBJ2-7	15	CASSRSGSTGYEQYF	TGCGCCAGCAGCCGGAGCGGGTCTACGGGCTACGAGCAGTACTTC
.	.	TRBV7-9	TRBJ1-1	13	CASSLGDSAEAFF	TGTGCCAGCAGCTTAGGAGACAGTGCTGAAGCTTTCTTT
.	.	TRBV11-2	TRBJ2-2	12	CASSLTAGELFF	TGTGCCAGCAGCTTAACAGCGGGGGAGCTGTTTTTT
.	TRBD2	TRBV10-3	TRBJ2-7	15	CAIRPSGGDNYEQYF	TGTGCCATCAGACCTAGCGGGGGAGATAACTACGAGCAGTACTTC
.	TRBD2	TRBV9	TRBJ2-1	15	CASSVGEIGIAGQFF	TGTGCCAGCAGCGTAGGTGAGATAGGGATAGCGGGACAGTTCTTC
.	.	TRBV7-9	TRBJ2-7	12	CATEDSLYEQYF	TGTGCCACCGAGGACAGCCTCTACGAGCAGTACTTC
.	.	TRBV14	TRBJ1-1	14	CASSPDRRDTEAFF	TGTGCCAGCAGCCCCGACAGGAGGGACACTGAAGCTTTCTTT
.	TRBD2	TRBV4-3	TRBJ2-3	15	CASSWLAAQPDTQYF	TGCGCCAGCTCCTGGCTAGCGGCCCAACCAGATACGCAGTATTTT
once	.	TRBV7-2	TRBJ2-7	14	CASSNRDNFHEQYF	TGTGCCAGCAGCAACCGGGACAACTTTCACGAGCAGTACTTC
.	.	TRBV4-3	TRBJ2-5	15	CASSQDIRGRETQYF	TGCGCCAGCAGCCAAGATATCCGGGGGAGGGAGACCCAGTACTTC
.	.	TRBV28	TRBJ1-1	15	CASSLTPTGKFEAFF	TGTGCCAGCAGTTTAACACCTACAGGGAAGTTTGAAGCTTTCTTT
.	TRBD2	TRBV10-3	TRBJ2-1	15	CATVLTKSGGNEQFF	TGTGCCACGGTACTTACTAAAAGCGGGGGCAATGAGCAGTTCTTC
.	TRBD1	TRBV19	TRBJ1-5	17	CASSIVGTGMSNQPQHF	TGTGCCAGTAGTATAGTTGGGACAGGGATGAGCAATCAGCCCCAGCATTTT
once	TRBD1	TRBV27	TRBJ1-6	15	CASSRDRVVNSPLHF	TGTGCCAGCAGTAGAGACAGGGTAGTTAATTCACCCCTCCACTTT
.	.	TRBV4-3	TRBJ1-1	15	CASSQRRGTNTEAFF	TGCGCCAGCAGCCAAAGGAGGGGGACGAACACTGAAGCTTTCTTT
.	.	TRBV2	TRBJ1-2	15	CASSRARQVNYGYTF	TGTGCCAGCAGTAGAGCCCGGCAAGTAAACTATGGCTACACCTTC
.	.	TRBV28	TRBJ1-3	14	CASSFTGLSNTIYF	TGTGCCAGCAGTTTTACAGGGTTATCTAACACCATATATTTT
.	TRBD1	TRBV6-5	TRBJ2-7	13	CASRGWTGGEQYF	TGTGCCAGCAGGGGCTGGACAGGCGGTGAGCAGTACTTC
.	.	TRBV7-2	TRBJ2-1	11	CASSRTLEQFF	TGTGCCAGCAGCCGGACCCTCGAGCAGTTCTTC
.	.	TRBV5-4	TRBJ2-2	13	CASSRGGTGELFF	TGTGCCAGCAGCCGGGGAGGTACCGGGGAGCTGTTTTTT
.	.	TRBV3-1/TRBV3-2	TRBJ1-5	18	CASSQDGLAGRQNQPQHF	TGTGCCAGCAGCCAAGACGGTTTAGCGGGACGTCAAAATCAGCCCCAGCATTTT
.	.	TRBV7-9	TRBJ1-4	12	CASSPPHEKLFF	TGTGCCAGCAGCCCCCCTCATGAAAAACTGTTTTTT
.	TRBD1	TRBV18	TRBJ1-6	13	CASSLDRGSPLHF	TGTGCCAGCTCACTTGACAGGGGTTCACCCCTCCACTTT
.	.	TRBV19	TRBJ1-2	14	CASSARDGYYGYTF	TGTGCCAGTAGTGCCCGGGACGGCTACTATGGCTACACCTTC
.	.	TRBV6-5	TRBJ1-2	11	CASTGGLGYTF	TGTGCCAGCACTGGGGGCCTTGGCTACACCTTC
.	.	TRBV5-1	TRBJ2-1	15	CASSPSSASYNEQFF	TGCGCCAGCAGCCCGTCTAGCGCCTCCTACAATGAGCAGTTCTTC
.	TRBD1	TRBV4-2	TRBJ1-4	15	CASSPRDRPNEKLFF	TGTGCCAGCAGCCCCCGGGACAGACCTAATGAAAAACTGTTTTTT
.	.	TRBV5-1	TRBJ1-3	15	CASSPGAGSGNTIYF	TGCGCCAGCAGCCCAGGGGCCGGCTCTGGAAACACCATATATTTT
.	.	TRBV7-3	TRBJ2-1	12	CASSLTGGEQFF	TGTGCCAGCAGCTTAACGGGCGGTGAGCAGTTCTTC
once	.	TRBV11-2	TRBJ1-2	13	CASSLGGVYGYTF	TGTGCCAGCAGCTTAGGAGGGGTGTATGGCTACACCTTC
.	.	TRBV3-1/TRBV3-2	TRBJ1-6	13	CASSHGPEGPLHF	TGTGCCAGCAGCCACGGGCCAGAGGGTCCCCTCCACTTT
.	TRBD2	TRBV13	TRBJ2-1	17	CASSSRTSGSLHNEQFF	TGTGCCAGCAGCTCCCGGACTAGCGGGAGTCTCCACAATGAGCAGTTCTTC
.	.	TRBV5-6	TRBJ1-6	16	CASSLKLSSYNSPLHF	TGTGCCAGCAGCCTCAAATTAAGCTCCTATAATTCACCCCTCCACTTT
few	TRBD1	TRBV7-3	TRBJ2-7	13	CASSTTGSGEQYF	TGTGCCAGCAGCACGACAGGGTCGGGTGAGCAGTACTTC
.	.	TRBV18	TRBJ2-7	17	CASSPLLSSGHIYEQYF	TGTGCCAGCTCACCACTCTTGTCGTCGGGACATATCTACGAGCAGTACTTC
.	.	TRBV12-3/TRBV12-4	TRBJ1-5	11	CASSYNQPQHF	TGTGCCAGCAGTTATAATCAGCCCCAGCATTTT
.	.	TRBV29-1	TRBJ1-5	13	CSVALGLNQPQHF	TGCAGCGTTGCTTTAGGCCTAAATCAGCCCCAGCATTTT
once	.	TRBV2	TRBJ2-1	11	CATSLASEQFF	TGTGCCACCTCATTAGCGAGTGAGCAGTTCTTC